The next 26 T cell receptor beta chains were all read from a single sample in a study of cytomegalovirus exposure and HLA in healthy donors. A multiplex PCR was run with 60 Vbeta primers and 13 Jbeta primers. The assay was immunoSEQ multiplex PCR, and TCRdb's table has in-frame clones only and misses some. Its table lists 200,000 to 250,000 clones. Input material: PBMCs. These receptors came from a woman in her twenties or thirties in good health and CMV-seropositive.

The V gene is TRBV10-3, the J gene TRBJ1-2, with 9 bases lining up with TRBD1. With V trimmed by 8 bases and J by 6 bases, 1 base remained unmatched. This CDR3 is 11 amino acids long. The germline CDR1 and CDR2 sequences are ENHRY and SYGVKD. CDR3 in DNA: TGTGCCATCGGGACAGGGAATGGCTACACCTTC. It encodes CAIGTGNGYTF.

V is TRBV19 and J is TRBJ2-5; TRBD2 is a possible D gene (6 bases). The DNA end is a closer match to TRBJ2-7, so the J assignment may be wrong. The CDR3 consists of 13 residues. CDR1 is LNHDA, CDR2 SQIVND, per germline (reference sequence). CDR3 residues: CASIAAGAGEQYF. The CDR3 nucleotides read TGTGCCAGTATCGCGGCAGGAGCGGGCGAGCAGTACTTC.

The V gene is TRBV18, the J gene TRBJ1-1; D perhaps matches TRBD1 (5 bases). Germline values: CDR1 KGHSH, CDR2 LQKENI. V lost 4 bases and J 2 bases, leaving 17 bases between the germline ends. This CDR3 has 16 residues. The CDR3 loop reads CASSLSSLQGNTEAFF. As DNA, the CDR3 is TGTGCCAGCTCACTTTCCTCCCTCCAGGGAAACACTGAAGCTTTCTTT.

The rearrangement uses TRBV6-1 and TRBJ1-2, with TRBD1 identical over 7 bases. V shed 0 bases, J shed 4 bases, and the junction held 5 bases outside the gene matches. The CDR3 totals 15 residues. Per the germline V gene, CDR1 is MNHNS and CDR2 is SASEGT. In nucleotides, the CDR3 is TGTGCCAGCAGTGAAGCTAGGACAGGACCCTATGGCTACACCTTC. Its translation is CASSEARTGPYGYTF.

Here the CDR3 reads CASSLSTGQGHQPQHF. DNA of the CDR3: TGTGCCAGCTCACTATCGACAGGACAGGGGCATCAGCCCCAGCATTTT. This rearrangement joins TRBV18 to TRBJ1-5, with TRBD1 matching 9 bases. The CDR3 has 16 residues. Per the germline V gene, CDR1 is KGHSH and CDR2 is LQKENI. With V trimmed by 4 bases and J by 5 bases, 9 bases remained unmatched.

The gene calls are TRBV10-1 and TRBJ2-1, with a weak D call TRBD2 (5 bases). Germline V lookup: CDR1 WNHNN, CDR2 SYGVQD (reference sequence). With 0 bases removed from V and 9 bases from J, the gap between germline ends came to 9 bases. The CDR3 spans 13 residues. The CDR3 sequence: CASSESLAGEQFF. CDR3 DNA: TGCGCCAGCAGTGAGTCTCTAGCCGGTGAGCAGTTCTTC.

V gene TRBV5-1 combines with J gene TRBJ2-5; D perhaps matches TRBD1 (5 bases). The germline V gene encodes CDR1 SGHRS and CDR2 YFSETQ. The CDR3 is 13 amino acids. The V gene lost 8 bases and the J gene lost 2 bases, with 13 bases spanning the gap. This CDR3 is CASQGSPQETQYF. The CDR3 nucleotides are TGCGCCAGTCAGGGCAGTCCGCAAGAGACCCAGTACTTC.

J is TRBJ2-2 and V is TRBV7-6; 7 bases fit TRBD1. The CDR3 is 16 amino acids. Looked up from germline, CDR1 is SGHVS and CDR2 is FNYEAQ. With V trimmed by 5 bases and J by 0 bases, 6 bases remained unmatched. CDR3 nucleotide sequence: TGTGCCAGCAGCCGAAAGACAGGGCCGAACACCGGGGAGCTGTTTTTT. Its translation: CASSRKTGPNTGELFF.

In DNA form, the CDR3 reads TGTGCCAGCTCACGTGAATTACTTGGACAGGGACATGAAAAACTGTTTTTT. This codes for CASSRELLGQGHEKLFF. The J gene is TRBJ1-4, the V gene TRBV18; 8 positions agree with TRBD1. V was clipped by 4 bases and J by 6 bases; unmatched bases: 13. The CDR3 has 17 amino acids. CDR1 is KGHSH, CDR2 LQKENI, per germline.

CDR3 sequence reads: CATSRVGAGENEQYF. The CDR3 coding sequence is TGTGCCACCAGCAGAGTGGGAGCAGGGGAGAACGAGCAGTACTTC. The chain combines TRBV15 with TRBJ2-7; D possibly corresponds to TRBD1 (6 bases). Germline lookup yields CDR1 LNHNV and CDR2 YYDKDF (reference sequence). The V gene lost 1 base and the J gene lost 5 bases, with 15 bases spanning the gap. The CDR3 extends over 15 amino acids.

The rearrangement uses TRBV5-6 and TRBJ2-1; 7 bases are shared with TRBD1. CDR3 length: 16 amino acids. Germline lookup yields CDR1 SGHDT and CDR2 YYEEEE. With 3 bases clipped from V and 8 bases from J, the junction kept 14 bases outside the gene matches. The CDR3 loop reads CASSSPRQGVVYEQFF. The CDR3 DNA is TGTGCCAGCAGCTCCCCTAGACAGGGAGTCGTCTATGAGCAGTTCTTC.

The chain combines TRBV5-1 with TRBJ1-4; tentatively, D is TRBD1 (6 bases). The CDR3 runs 17 residues. Trimming shortened V by 3 bases and J by 2 bases, and 17 bases separated the two germline ends. In germline, CDR1 is SGHRS, CDR2 YFSETQ. DNA for the CDR3: TGCGCCAGCAGCTCCTCTGGGGTGGGGGCGACTAATGAAAAACTGTTTTTT. Amino acids: CASSSSGVGATNEKLFF.

The chain couples TRBV10-1 to TRBJ2-3, with 8 nucleotides matching TRBD1. The CDR3 length is 14 residues. Germline V gene lookup returns CDR1 WNHNN and CDR2 SYGVQD (reference sequence). With V trimmed by 5 bases and J by 8 bases, 9 bases remained unmatched. The CDR3 protein is CASSKQGEFGTQYF. In nucleotides, the CDR3 is TGCGCCAGCAGTAAACAGGGGGAGTTCGGTACGCAGTATTTT.

The chain has TRBV29-1 and TRBJ2-5, with a possible D match to TRBD1 (6 bases). V was shortened by 7 bases and J by 2 bases, with 11 bases between the two germline ends. This CDR3 is 12 amino acids long. Germline CDR1 SQVTM, CDR2 ANQGSEA. The CDR3 here is CSARTAQETQYF. CDR3 coding DNA: TGCAGCGCCCGGACAGCTCAAGAGACCCAGTACTTC.

The CDR3 sequence is CASSLKGLGDTEAFF. CDR3 nucleotides: TGCGCCAGCAGCCTCAAGGGGCTCGGTGACACTGAAGCTTTCTTT. The gene calls are TRBV4-1 and TRBJ1-1, with D perhaps matching TRBD1 (5 bases). Trimming shortened V by 4 bases and J by 3 bases, and 15 bases separated the two germline ends. Germline V gene lookup returns CDR1 MGHRA and CDR2 YSYEKL. The length of the CDR3 is 15 residues.

The chain joins TRBV5-1 to TRBJ1-5, with D perhaps matching TRBD1 (6 bases). Deletions cut 2 bases from V and 5 bases from J, with 14 bases between. This CDR3 is built from 15 residues. Germline V CDR1 and CDR2: SGHRS, YFSETQ. CDR3 nucleotide sequence: TGCGCCAGCAGCTTAGACGGGACACTGTATCAGCCCCAGCATTTT. Protein: CASSLDGTLYQPQHF.

The rearrangement joins TRBV30 to TRBJ2-7, with D tentatively TRBD1 (6 bases). Per germline, CDR1 GTSNPN and CDR2 SVGIG (reference sequence). The ends were cut back, 2 bases at V and 3 bases at J, with 14 bases in the middle. The CDR3 has 14 residues. The CDR3 spells CAWSQNRDVYEQYF. CDR3 nucleotides: TGTGCCTGGAGTCAGAACAGGGACGTCTACGAGCAGTACTTC.

The chain joins TRBV28 to TRBJ2-7, with TRBD2 matching over 13 bases. CDR1 and CDR2 from the germline V gene are MDHEN and SYDVKM. There are 16 residues in the CDR3. The junction had 6 bases not matched to a gene; V was cut back by 6 bases and J by 1 base. Written as DNA, the CDR3 is TGTGCCAGCAGCCCGACTAGCGGGAGGCTTTCCTACGAGCAGTACTTC. Its protein product is CASSPTSGRLSYEQYF.

The chain combines TRBV5-3 with TRBJ1-4; 7 nucleotides align to TRBD1. TRBV5-3 qualifies as an ORF whose function is uncertain. The CDR3 covers 16 residues. J was trimmed by 0 bases and V by 2 bases; bases with no gene match: 4. The CDR3 nucleotides are TGTGCCAGAAGCTTCCCCCAGGGGGCAACTAATGAAAAACTGTTTTTT. Its translation: CARSFPQGATNEKLFF.

V gene TRBV6-5 combines with J gene TRBJ2-5; 9 bases match TRBD1. The CDR3 runs 13 residues. The germline CDR1 and CDR2 sequences are MNHEY and SVGAGI. The V gene end was trimmed by 6 bases and the J gene end by 10 bases; junction bases not matched to a gene: 9. The DNA for the CDR3 is TGTGCCAGCAGGCAATGGACAGGGGAGGGCCAGTACTTC. It specifies CASRQWTGEGQYF.

CDR3 nucleotide sequence: TGCGCCAGCAGCACCGGGACTAGCTTGAGAGAGACCCAGTACTTC. It specifies CASSTGTSLRETQYF. This rearrangement joins TRBV5-1 to TRBJ2-5; 9 nucleotides match TRBD2. This CDR3 is 15 amino acids long. V lost 4 bases, J lost 4 bases, and 8 bases stayed unmatched. Germline CDR1 is SGHRS and CDR2 is YFSETQ. The full variable domain, with the rest looked up from reference TRBV5-1 and TRBJ2-5, is KAGVTQTPRYLIKTRGQQVTLSCSPISGHRSVSWYQQTPGQGLQFLFEYFSETQRNKGNFPGRFSGRQFSNSRSEMNVSTLELGDSALYLCASSTGTSLRETQYFGPGTRLLVL.

The CDR3 DNA is TGCGCCAGCAGCCAAGATGGGGACAGGGTAAGGAACACTGAAGCTTTCTTT. Its translation is CASSQDGDRVRNTEAFF. J is TRBJ1-1 and V is TRBV4-3, with 9 nucleotides matching TRBD1. J gave up 1 base and V 0 bases, and 6 bases lay outside the gene matches. This CDR3 region has 17 residues. Germline CDR1 is LGHNA and CDR2 is YSLEER.

The chain is built from TRBV7-9 and TRBJ1-3; no reliable D call. V was trimmed by 0 bases and J by 1 base, leaving 10 bases between them. This CDR3 has 16 amino acids. CDR1 is SEHNR and CDR2 is FQNEAQ in the germline V gene (reference sequence). CDR3 loop: CASSLAGEGSGNTIYF. Written as DNA, the CDR3 is TGTGCCAGCAGCTTAGCCGGGGAGGGATCTGGAAACACCATATATTTT.

The chain recombines TRBV6-5 with TRBJ2-1; maybe TRBD2 (5 bases). The CDR3 is made up of 13 amino acids. Germline lookup yields CDR1 MNHEY and CDR2 SVGAGI. The V end was cut by 7 bases, the J end by 10 bases, with 17 bases between. The CDR3 coding sequence is TGTGCCAGCACCCCTTGGAGAGGGTTCGAGCAGTTCTTC. It is translated as CASTPWRGFEQFF.

The chain links TRBV6-5 to TRBJ2-7; D is possibly TRBD2 (6 bases). This CDR3 is 16 amino acids long. Trimming took 4 bases from V and 9 from J, leaving 25 bases between them. The germline V gene has CDR1 MNHEY and CDR2 SVGAGI. DNA for the CDR3: TGTGCCAGCAGTTCTTCAGCCCGACTAGAATGGATGTGGCAGTACTTC. Residues: CASSSSARLEWMWQYF.

V usage is TRBV7-2 and J usage is TRBJ2-2, with 7 bases aligning to TRBD2. Germline V lookup: CDR1 SGHTA, CDR2 FQGNSA. J lost 11 bases, V lost 5 bases, and 8 bases had no gene match. This CDR3 comprises 13 residues. The CDR3 sequence: CASSHRTRYELFF. For the CDR3, the DNA is TGTGCCAGCAGCCATCGGACTAGATATGAGCTGTTTTTT.